This T cell receptor beta chain was identified during a study of shared clonotypes between healthy human individuals. Study-level information: The donors, two women and a few men, were aged 18 to 49.

A note on this clone: Additional DNA sequences in this sample encode the identical CDR3.

The table came from immunoSEQ multiplex PCR; TCRdb's copy has only in-frame clones and leaves some out. The sample has roughly 760,000 clones; over 65% are singletons. The germline V and J ends were trimmed by 2 bases and 8 bases, with 9 bases remaining between them. Germline V gene lookup returns CDR1 KGHSH and CDR2 LQKENI. The CDR3 totals 12 residues. The sample was memory CD4+ T cells sorted from blood. Subset denoted: CD45RA-negative fraction. The clonotype was recovered from a woman aged 25 to 39 in good health. The chain employs TRBV18 and TRBJ1-1; D is possibly TRBD1 (5 bases). CDR3 region: CASSPDGGEAFF. DNA for the CDR3: TGTGCCAGCTCACCAGATGGGGGGGAAGCTTTCTTT.